This T cell receptor beta chain was sequenced during a study of CD8 T cells in ankylosing spondylitis. Study-level results: What seemed typical of ankylosing spondylitis blood was a TCR beta motif built from roughly 8 highly homologous variants.

This clonotype turned up a few times. Its antigen remains unidentified. MiXCR, run by TCRdb on the 5' RACE reads, gives a single entry per CDR3 protein. The repertoire holds some 800,000 distinct CDR3 sequences, with 10% to 15% as singletons. The germline gives CDR1 LGHNA, CDR2 YSLEER. The ends lost 4 bases at V and 4 bases at J; junction bases unmatched: 10. The CDR3 covers 16 residues. The chain is built from TRBV4-3 and TRBJ1-2, with 9 bases aligning to TRBD1. This clonotype was obtained from a male donor with ankylosing spondylitis. Source material: blood, either unsorted or a sorted T cell fraction (not recorded which). Here the CDR3 reads CASSRTGGTGPYGYTF. Here the CDR3 DNA reads TGCGCCAGCAGCCGAACAGGGGGCACTGGCCCCTATGGCTACACCTTC.